The clone carrying this T cell receptor beta chain was counted only a few times. Its matching antigen is unknown. The sequenced fragment ends 3 residues before the CDR3 boundary, so the rest is inferred from the germline J gene. The data were obtained in a study of T cell clonality in common variable immunodeficiency. Study conclusions and caveats: Compared with controls, CVID subjects had fewer shared TCRbeta clones.

Method: immunoSEQ multiplex PCR; TCRdb's copy keeps in-frame clones and lacks some. The repertoire consists of 40,000 to 45,000 clones, none detected only once. Per the germline V gene, CDR1 is SGHTA and CDR2 is FQGNSA. The CDR3 is made up of 14 amino acids. The rearrangement joins TRBV7-2 to TRBJ1-2; D perhaps matches TRBD1 (6 bases). The sequencing input was peripheral blood mononuclear cells. The sequence derives from a person aged 18 to 75 in good health. CDR3 residues: CASSLLGAGADYTF. The covered CDR3 bases are TGTGCCAGCAGCCTTCTTGGGGCAGGGGCCGAC. Variable domain in full (rest from reference TRBV7-2 and TRBJ1-2): GAGVSQSPSNKVTEKGKDVELRCDPISGHTALYWYRQSLGQGLEFLIYFQGNSAPDKSGLPSDRFSAERTGGSVSTLTIQRTQQEDSAVYLCASSLLGAGADYTFGSGTRLTVV.